These 20 T cell receptor beta chains were sequenced from one sample in a study of blood T cell repertoires in COVID-19. This table comes from immunoSEQ multiplex PCR, and its TCRdb copy is limited to in-frame clones, with some not included. The sample contains 200,000 to 250,000 clones, approximately 86% of which appear only once. Sequencing was performed on peripheral blood. The receptors originated from a woman in her 70s with active or convalescent COVID-19.

This chain links TRBV18 with TRBJ2-4; possible D gene TRBD1, 6 bases. Trimming stripped 10 bases from V and 8 bases from J, with 27 bases between. There are 16 residues in the CDR3. The germline gives CDR1 KGHSH, CDR2 LQKENI. CDR3 nucleotide sequence: TGTGCCACTCCACCTACAAGGGGGACCGCCAAGGACATTCAGTACTTC. This codes for CATPPTRGTAKDIQYF.

This chain uses TRBV6-5 with TRBJ1-2, with a weak D call TRBD1 (6 bases). CDR1 and CDR2 (germline): MNHEY, SVGAGI. The CDR3 has 13 amino acids. V was cut by 2 bases and J by 9 bases, with 13 bases left in between. CDR3 coding DNA: TGTGCCAGCAGTTACGGGGGGGCGAGTCGCTACACCTTC. It translates to CASSYGGASRYTF.

This chain links TRBV5-1 with TRBJ1-1; D is uncertain. There are 15 residues in the CDR3. Deletions cut 1 base from V and 8 bases from J, with 18 bases between. Germline loops: CDR1 SGHRS, CDR2 YFSETQ. The CDR3 reads CASSLLFRSTEEAFF. DNA for the CDR3: TGCGCCAGCAGCTTGTTGTTTCGGAGTACGGAGGAAGCTTTCTTT.

The chain couples TRBV3-1 (or the pseudogene TRBV3-2) to TRBJ2-2; TRBD1 matches 9 bases. Germline V gene lookup returns CDR1 LGHDT and CDR2 YNNKEL (reference sequence). CDR3 length equals 18 residues. With V trimmed by 1 base and J by 1 base, 7 bases remained unmatched. CDR3 DNA: TGTGCCAGCAGCCAAGGATGGGGACAGGGAGTGAACACCGGGGAGCTGTTTTTT. This encodes CASSQGWGQGVNTGELFF.

The V gene is TRBV7-8, the J gene TRBJ1-4; no firm D call. V shed 3 bases and J shed 2 bases, with 22 bases lying between them. The CDR3 runs to 19 residues. From germline, CDR1 is SGHVS and CDR2 FQNEAQ. CDR3 coding DNA: TGTGCCAGCAGCTTTTCACCTTTTCTAGATACCCCCACTAATGAAAAACTGTTTTTT. As protein: CASSFSPFLDTPTNEKLFF.

This clone appeared a few times. The chain uses TRBV6-2 or TRBV6-3 and TRBJ1-5; 10 positions agree with TRBD1. Germline V lookup: CDR1 MNHEY, CDR2 SVGEGT. J lost 0 bases, V lost 4 bases, and 6 bases had no gene match. The length of the CDR3 is 17 residues. The CDR3 protein is CASSLGQGFYSNQPQHF. In nucleotides, the CDR3 is TGTGCCAGCAGTTTGGGACAGGGGTTTTATAGCAATCAGCCCCAGCATTTT.

The V and J genes are TRBV7-7 and TRBJ2-7, with TRBD1 matching 12 bases. The CDR3 has 15 amino acids. CDR1 SSHAT and CDR2 FNYEAQ come from the germline V gene (reference sequence). J was trimmed by 2 bases and V by 5 bases; bases with no gene match: 4. The CDR3 DNA follows: TGTGCCAGCAGCCCCGGGACAGGGGGCCCCTACGAGCAGTACTTC. Translation: CASSPGTGGPYEQYF.

This chain connects TRBV19 to TRBJ1-6; TRBD1 aligns across 10 bases. The junction had 7 bases not matched to a gene; V was cut back by 6 bases and J by 5 bases. The CDR3 contains 16 residues. Per the germline V gene, CDR1 is LNHDA and CDR2 is SQIVND (reference sequence). The CDR3 nucleotides read TGTGCCAGTAGAACCCCCGGGACAGGGGATAATTCACCCCTCCACTTT. It encodes CASRTPGTGDNSPLHF.

The V call is TRBV7-2, the J call TRBJ2-1; 10 positions agree with TRBD2. The CDR3 has 16 amino acids. Germline lookup yields CDR1 SGHTA and CDR2 FQGNSA. The V and J ends lost 1 base and 7 bases, in that order; junction bases with no gene match: 7. This CDR3 reads CASSLESGGARNEQFF. CDR3 nucleotide sequence: TGTGCCAGCAGCTTAGAAAGCGGGGGGGCAAGAAATGAGCAGTTCTTC.

The chain couples TRBV19 to TRBJ2-1; D might be TRBD2 (5 bases). This CDR3 has 13 residues. Trimming left V 1 base short and J 10 bases short, with 11 bases between. The V gene's germline CDR1 is LNHDA and CDR2 SQIVND (reference sequence). The CDR3 here is CASSIGGPGEQFF. DNA of the CDR3: TGTGCCAGTAGTATAGGAGGCCCGGGGGAGCAGTTCTTC.

The chain carries TRBV4-3 and TRBJ1-1; D uncertain. This CDR3 is 14 amino acids long. V was trimmed by 3 bases and J by 0 bases, leaving 8 bases between them. Germline-derived CDR1 and CDR2 are LGHNA and YSLEER. The CDR3 here is CASSHSNLNTEAFF. The CDR3, as DNA: TGCGCCAGCAGCCACAGTAACCTGAACACTGAAGCTTTCTTT.

This rearrangement joins TRBV6-2 or TRBV6-3 to TRBJ1-5; 7 bases agree with TRBD1. The CDR3 covers 15 residues. Per the germline V gene, CDR1 is MNHEY and CDR2 is SVGEGT. Trimming removed 6 bases from V and 0 bases from J; junction bases left unmatched: 5. CDR3 amino acids: CASSQGVYSNQPQHF. Written as DNA, the CDR3 is TGTGCCAGCAGCCAGGGGGTTTATAGCAATCAGCCCCAGCATTTT.

CDR3 bases: TGTGCCAGCAGTGTCGTTCCCGCAGACAGTAACTATGGCTACACCTTC. This codes for CASSVVPADSNYGYTF. The genes are TRBV7-8 and TRBJ1-2; D is perhaps TRBD1 (5 bases). The CDR3 spans 16 residues. V was cut by 6 bases and J by 1 base, with 18 bases left in between. Germline CDR1 reads SGHVS; CDR2 reads FQNEAQ.

V gene TRBV7-3 combines with J gene TRBJ1-2; TRBD1 aligns across 9 bases. This CDR3 contains 17 residues. Trimming took 5 bases from V and 4 from J; bases not matched to a gene: 14. Per germline, CDR1 SGHTA and CDR2 FQGTGA. The CDR3 region has the DNA TGTGCCAGCAGCCCGTCCCCCCCCGGGACAGGGCCCTATGGCTACACCTTC. Translating gives CASSPSPPGTGPYGYTF.

This chain uses TRBV6-6 with TRBJ1-2, with a possible D match to TRBD1 (5 bases). This CDR3 has 13 amino acids. Trimming took off 5 bases at V and 5 bases at J, with 12 bases between the two ends. The germline gives CDR1 MNHNY, CDR2 SVGAGI (reference sequence). The CDR3 spells CASSPSSGYGYTF. In nucleotides, the CDR3 is TGTGCCAGCAGTCCGTCGTCAGGGTATGGCTACACCTTC.

This clone is a singleton in its sample. At one end the junction does not follow the germline gene, possibly because of a read error. V gene TRBV4-1 combines with J gene TRBJ1-2; 9 bases agree with TRBD1. CDR3 size: 15 residues. Germline V CDR1 and CDR2: MGHRA, YSYEKL. CDR3 sequence (DNA): TGCGCCAGCAGACAAGGAGTTGGGACAGGGAGCGGCTACACCTTC. This sequence encodes CASRQGVGTGSGYTF.

This clone was counted a few times. The chain joins TRBV27 to TRBJ1-6, with 9 nucleotides matching TRBD1. Per germline, CDR1 MNHEY and CDR2 SMNVEV (reference sequence). The CDR3 runs 14 residues. The trim removed 2 bases at V and 8 bases at J, leaving 1 base unmatched. In DNA, the CDR3 is TGTGCCAGCAGTTTAAGACAGGGGGATTCACCCCTCCACTTT. Its translation: CASSLRQGDSPLHF.

V and J are TRBV7-9 and TRBJ1-4, with 7 bases aligning to TRBD1. CDR3 length equals 17 residues. Germline V CDR1 and CDR2: SEHNR, FQNEAQ (reference sequence). V lost 5 bases and J lost 3; bases outside the gene matches: 12. CDR3 sequence (DNA): TGTGCCAGCAGCCTAGGAGAGGGTGACAGGGCTAATGAAAAACTGTTTTTT. Residues: CASSLGEGDRANEKLFF. Looking up the rest from reference TRBV7-9 and TRBJ1-4 gives the full variable domain: DTGVSQNPRHKITKRGQNVTFRCDPISEHNRLYWYRQTLGQGPEFLTYFQNEAQLEKSRLLSDRFSAERPKGSFSTLEIQRTEQGDSAMYLCASSLGEGDRANEKLFFGSGTQLSVL.

J is TRBJ1-5 and V is TRBV7-6; the D gene is possibly TRBD1 (5 bases). The CDR3 consists of 15 residues. The germline V gene encodes CDR1 SGHVS and CDR2 FNYEAQ. The V and J ends lost 6 bases and 1 base respectively, with 13 bases between them. CDR3 in amino acids: CASSAGRGSNQPQHF. The CDR3 region has the DNA TGTGCCAGCAGTGCAGGGCGGGGGAGCAATCAGCCCCAGCATTTT.

CDR3 loop: CASSLAGQGVLNTEAFF. The DNA of the CDR3 is TGCGCCAGCAGCTTGGCGGGACAGGGGGTGCTAAACACTGAAGCTTTCTTT. The genes are TRBV5-1 and TRBJ1-1; 11 bases fit TRBD1. Looked up from germline, CDR1 is SGHRS and CDR2 is YFSETQ. This CDR3 is 17 amino acids long. V was clipped by 0 bases and J by 2 bases; unmatched bases: 6.